This entry lists 24 T cell receptor beta chains sequenced from one sample in a study of T cell changes during pregnancy in multiple sclerosis. TCRdb's table, derived via immunoSEQ multiplex PCR, lists solely in-frame clones and lacks some. This sample has almost 35,000 clones, with just over 90% found just once. The specimen comprised CD8+ T cells from peripheral blood mononuclear cells, sampled before pregnancy. These receptors came from a female donor with multiple sclerosis, enrolled in a pregnancy study.

This sequence joins TRBV28 and TRBJ1-3, with D perhaps matching TRBD1 (5 bases). With 1 base removed from V and 2 bases from J, the gap between germline ends came to 6 bases. Per the germline V gene, CDR1 is MDHEN and CDR2 is SYDVKM. The CDR3 runs to 14 residues. The CDR3 is CASSLSGTGNTIYF. The CDR3 DNA sequence: TGTGCCAGCAGTTTATCAGGGACTGGAAACACCATATATTTT.

The chain carries TRBV30 and TRBJ1-1; a weak D match, TRBD1 (5 bases). The CDR3 length is 13 residues. CDR1 is GTSNPN and CDR2 is SVGIG in the germline V gene (reference sequence). V shed 4 bases and J shed 6 bases, with 15 bases lying between them. CDR3 sequence reads: CAWNGGNSAEAFF. In nucleotides, the CDR3 is TGTGCCTGGAATGGGGGGAATAGCGCTGAAGCTTTCTTT.

The chain links TRBV7-9 to TRBJ1-1; the D gene is possibly TRBD1 (5 bases). V was cut by 8 bases and J by 7 bases, with 8 bases left in between. Germline CDR1 is SEHNR and CDR2 is FQNEAQ (reference sequence). CDR3 length equals 10 residues. The CDR3 DNA reads as TGTGCCAGCGGGGCCCTTGAAGCTTTCTTT. This translates into CASGALEAFF.

The CDR3, as DNA: TGTGCCATCAGTGAAGGGGGGACAGAATACAATGAGCAGTTCTTC. Its protein product is CAISEGGTEYNEQFF. This rearrangement joins TRBV10-3 to TRBJ2-1, with D possibly TRBD1 on 7 matching bases. CDR3 length equals 15 residues. The V gene lost 3 bases and the J gene lost 4 bases, with 13 bases spanning the gap. The germline gives CDR1 ENHRY, CDR2 SYGVKD.

V is TRBV7-9 and J is TRBJ1-1, with 7 bases fitting TRBD1. The CDR3 covers 15 residues. The V gene end was trimmed by 4 bases and the J gene end by 1 base; junction bases not matched to a gene: 6. CDR1 and CDR2 from the germline V gene are SEHNR and FQNEAQ (reference sequence). The CDR3 sequence: CASSSRQGPNTEAFF. The CDR3 nucleotides are TGTGCCAGCAGCTCCAGACAGGGTCCGAACACTGAAGCTTTCTTT.

The sample holds one count of this clone. The chain employs TRBV29-1 and TRBJ1-1, with 8 positions matching TRBD1. With 4 bases clipped from V and 4 bases from J, the junction kept 5 bases outside the gene matches. CDR1 and CDR2 (germline): SQVTM, ANQGSEA. This CDR3 comprises 13 residues. CDR3 residues: CSVATGEGTEAFF. DNA for the CDR3: TGCAGCGTTGCGACAGGGGAGGGCACTGAAGCTTTCTTT. Supplemented by reference TRBV29-1 and TRBJ1-1, the full variable domain reads SAVISQKPSRDICQRGTSLTIQCQVDSQVTMMFWYRQQPGQSLTLIATANQGSEATYESGFVIDKFPISRPNLTFSTLTVSNMSPEDSSIYLCSVATGEGTEAFFGQGTRLTVV.

The chain couples TRBV21-1 to TRBJ1-4; the table gives TRBD1 as D, unverified against the DNA. TRBV21-1 is classified as a pseudogene. This CDR3 region has 15 residues. This chain's CDR3 is CASSKVGRNNEKLFF. The CDR3 nucleotides read TGTGCCAGCAGCAAAGTAGGCAGGAATAATGAAAAACTGTTTTTT.

This chain links TRBV10-1 with TRBJ2-1; tentatively, D is TRBD2 (5 bases). This CDR3 is built from 14 residues. V was trimmed by 10 bases and J by 5 bases, leaving 18 bases between them. Germline V gene data show CDR1 as WNHNN and CDR2 as SYGVQD (reference sequence). For the CDR3, the DNA is TGCGCCACCTCAGACGGGATAGCAAACAATGAGCAGTTCTTC. Translating it yields CATSDGIANNEQFF.

This chain connects TRBV19 to TRBJ2-3; TRBD2 matches 8 bases. Germline loops: CDR1 LNHDA, CDR2 SQIVND (reference sequence). With V trimmed by 5 bases and J by 0 bases, 10 bases remained unmatched. This CDR3 spans 17 amino acids. DNA for the CDR3: TGTGCCAGTAGTCTGCCCTGGGCGGGAGGTAGCACAGATACGCAGTATTTT. This translates into CASSLPWAGGSTDTQYF.

The chain couples TRBV6-5 to TRBJ1-2; D ambiguous. This CDR3 has 15 amino acids. Per the germline V gene, CDR1 is MNHEY and CDR2 is SVGAGI. The V gene lost 2 bases and the J gene lost 1 base, with 11 bases spanning the gap. CDR3: CASSYKLPNNYGYTF. CDR3 nucleotides: TGTGCCAGCAGTTACAAGCTCCCGAATAACTATGGCTACACCTTC.

The V call is TRBV7-3, the J call TRBJ2-1, with 8 bases that match TRBD1. Unmatched junction bases numbered 8, after V lost 6 bases and J lost 4 bases. Germline-derived CDR1 and CDR2 are SGHTA and FQGTGA. This CDR3 region has 15 residues. The CDR3 nucleotides are TGTGCCAGCAGTCTTTCCGGGACAGGTTACAATGAGCAGTTCTTC. Amino acid sequence: CASSLSGTGYNEQFF. Together with reference TRBV7-3 and TRBJ2-1, the CDR3 gives the full variable domain: GAGVSQTPSNKVTEKGKYVELRCDPISGHTALYWYRQSLGQGPEFLIYFQGTGAADDSGLPNDRFFAVRPEGSVSTLKIQRTERGDSAVYLCASSLSGTGYNEQFFGPGTRLTVL.

This chain's CDR3 is CASSPGTGVGTEAFF. CDR3 nucleotides: TGTGCCAGTAGTCCCGGGACAGGGGTGGGCACTGAAGCTTTCTTT. The gene calls are TRBV19 and TRBJ1-1, with 10 bases that match TRBD1. V shed 5 bases and J 4 bases; nucleotides not matched to a gene: 7. The CDR3 loop spans 15 amino acids. The V gene's germline CDR1 is LNHDA and CDR2 SQIVND (reference sequence).

This rearrangement joins TRBV28 to TRBJ1-3, with D maybe TRBD1 (6 bases). Trimming cost V 8 bases and J 0 bases, with 11 bases left between them. This CDR3 comprises 14 residues. Germline V gene data show CDR1 as MDHEN and CDR2 as SYDVKM. The DNA for the CDR3 is TGTGCCAGCGACCAGGGGAGCTCTGGAAACACCATATATTTT. It encodes CASDQGSSGNTIYF.

The rearrangement links TRBV29-1 to TRBJ1-5; D is ambiguous. Deletions cut 7 bases from V and 4 bases from J, with 14 bases between. The CDR3 spans 13 residues. CDR1 SQVTM and CDR2 ANQGSEA come from the germline V gene. The CDR3 DNA follows: TGCAGCGCAGCGGCCTGGGAAAATCAGCCCCAGCATTTT. It yields the protein CSAAAWENQPQHF.

This rearrangement joins TRBV5-1 to TRBJ2-7, with TRBD1 as a possible D gene (5 bases). Germline assignment: CDR1 SGHRS and CDR2 YFSETQ. CDR3 length equals 13 residues. Between the trimmed V and J ends, which lost 3 bases and 1 base, there was a span of 8 bases. CDR3 loop: CASSSGASYEQYF. CDR3 in DNA: TGCGCCAGCAGCTCTGGGGCATCCTACGAGCAGTACTTC.

The chain employs TRBV19 and TRBJ2-7; a possible D gene is TRBD2 (6 bases). V lost 5 bases and J 0 bases, leaving 17 bases between the germline ends. Germline CDR1 reads LNHDA; CDR2 reads SQIVND (reference sequence). The CDR3 consists of 16 residues. The CDR3 loop is CASSYVGGWGSYEQYF. Written as DNA, the CDR3 is TGTGCCAGTAGTTACGTGGGGGGATGGGGCTCCTACGAGCAGTACTTC.

The rearrangement joins TRBV27 to TRBJ2-1; TRBD2 matches at 12 bases. The CDR3 has 14 residues. Germline CDR1 and CDR2: MNHEY and SMNVEV (reference sequence). After removal of 5 bases from V and 7 bases from J, the junction contained 3 bases not matched to a gene. The CDR3, as DNA: TGTGCCAGCAGTGTGACTAGCGGGAGTAATGAGCAGTTCTTC. Its translation is CASSVTSGSNEQFF.

This clone was observed a handful of times. The chain is built from TRBV7-9 and TRBJ1-1, with D unclear. Germline-derived CDR1 and CDR2 are SEHNR and FQNEAQ (reference sequence). CDR3 length: 11 residues. Between the trimmed V and J ends, which lost 5 bases and 7 bases, there was a span of 8 bases. The CDR3 reads CASSPGFEAFF. CDR3 coding DNA: TGTGCCAGCAGCCCGGGATTTGAAGCTTTCTTT.

The chain recombines TRBV4-1 with TRBJ2-2, with TRBD1 as a possible D gene (5 bases). Deletions cut 0 bases from V and 7 bases from J, with 12 bases between. Germline V gene sequence: CDR1 MGHRA, CDR2 YSYEKL. This CDR3 comprises 15 residues. CDR3 sequence reads: CASSQDETEGGELFF. The CDR3 DNA sequence: TGCGCCAGCAGCCAAGATGAGACAGAAGGCGGGGAGCTGTTTTTT.

This rearrangement joins TRBV2 to TRBJ2-2; TRBD2 agrees at 9 bases. Germline loops: CDR1 SNHLY, CDR2 FYNNEI. The J segment lost 6 bases and the V segment lost 10 bases, leaving 3 bases of the junction unmatched. CDR3 size: 12 residues. This chain's CDR3 is CATRTSAGELFF. CDR3 DNA: TGTGCCACAAGGACTAGCGCCGGGGAGCTGTTTTTT.

Here the CDR3 reads CASSQDLSETANYGYTF. In DNA form, the CDR3 reads TGCGCCAGCAGCCAAGATCTTTCCGAGACTGCAAACTATGGCTACACCTTC. The chain joins TRBV4-1 to TRBJ1-2; no reliable D call. V was clipped by 0 bases and J by 2 bases, with 16 bases between them. The germline CDR1 and CDR2 sequences are MGHRA and YSYEKL. This CDR3 spans 17 amino acids.

The V call is TRBV19, the J call TRBJ1-2; D is perhaps TRBD1 (6 bases). CDR3 length: 12 residues. CDR1 LNHDA and CDR2 SQIVND come from the germline V gene (reference sequence). V was pared by 3 bases and J by 7 bases, with 9 bases between. CDR3 DNA sequence: TGTGCCAGTAGTATTGGGGGCCCTGGCTACACCTTC. Residues: CASSIGGPGYTF. Filled out from reference TRBV19 and TRBJ1-2, the complete variable domain reads DGGITQSPKYLFRKEGQNVTLSCEQNLNHDAMYWYRQDPGQGLRLIYYSQIVNDFQKGDIAEGYSVSREKKESFPLTVTSAQKNPTAFYLCASSIGGPGYTFGSGTRLTVV.

The chain has TRBV29-1 and TRBJ2-7, with 9 bases lining up with TRBD1. Trimming took 6 bases from V and 5 from J; bases not matched to a gene: 5. This CDR3 comprises 12 residues. Germline-derived CDR1 and CDR2 are SQVTM and ANQGSEA. The CDR3 DNA reads as TGCAGCGTCCGGACAGGGGTAAACGAGCAGTACTTC. Protein: CSVRTGVNEQYF.

The chain carries TRBV6-4 and TRBJ2-3, with 11 bases lining up with TRBD2. The CDR3 consists of 16 residues. Trimming removed 2 bases from V and 3 bases from J; junction bases left unmatched: 4. CDR1 is MRHNA and CDR2 is SNTAGT in the germline V gene. This chain's CDR3 is CASSDRSGGDTDTQYF. CDR3 DNA: TGTGCCAGCAGTGACCGTAGCGGGGGGGATACAGATACGCAGTATTTT.